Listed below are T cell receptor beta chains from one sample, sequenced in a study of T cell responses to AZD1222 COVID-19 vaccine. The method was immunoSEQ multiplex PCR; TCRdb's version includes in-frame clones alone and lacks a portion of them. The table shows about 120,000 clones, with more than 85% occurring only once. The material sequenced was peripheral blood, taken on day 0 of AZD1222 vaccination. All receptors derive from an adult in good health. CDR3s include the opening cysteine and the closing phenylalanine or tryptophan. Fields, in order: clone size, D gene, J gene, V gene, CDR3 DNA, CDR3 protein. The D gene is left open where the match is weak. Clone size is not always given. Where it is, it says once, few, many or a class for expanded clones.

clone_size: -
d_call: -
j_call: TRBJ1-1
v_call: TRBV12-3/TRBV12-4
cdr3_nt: TGTGCCAGCAGTGGAATCCAACGGGCTTTCTTT
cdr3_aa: CASSGIQRAFF

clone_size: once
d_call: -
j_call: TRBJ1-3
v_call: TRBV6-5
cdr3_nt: TGTGCCAGCAGTTACACCGACGGAGGAAACACCATATATTTT
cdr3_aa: CASSYTDGGNTIYF

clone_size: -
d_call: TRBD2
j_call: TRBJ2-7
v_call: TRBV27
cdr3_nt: TGTGCCAGCAGTTCCCTTTGGCGGGAGGGGACCTACGAGCAGTACTTC
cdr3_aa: CASSSLWREGTYEQYF

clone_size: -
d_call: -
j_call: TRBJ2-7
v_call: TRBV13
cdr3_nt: TGTGCCAGCAGTTGGGGGCGCAAGAACGAGCAGTACTTC
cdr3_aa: CASSWGRKNEQYF

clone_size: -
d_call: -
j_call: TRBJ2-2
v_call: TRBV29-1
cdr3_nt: TGCAGCGTTGTGGGAGTTTCGACCGGGGAGCTGTTTTTT
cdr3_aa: CSVVGVSTGELFF

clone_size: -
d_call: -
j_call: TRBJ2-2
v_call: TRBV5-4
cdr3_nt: TGTGCCAGCGAGGGAGATCGTACCGGGGAGCTGTTTTTT
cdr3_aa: CASEGDRTGELFF

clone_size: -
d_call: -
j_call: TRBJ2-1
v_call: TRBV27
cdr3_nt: TGTGCCAGCAGTTTTGGGAGATACAATGAGCAGTTCTTC
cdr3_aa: CASSFGRYNEQFF

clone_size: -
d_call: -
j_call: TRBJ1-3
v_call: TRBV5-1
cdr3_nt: TGCGCCAGCAGCGCACTACAGATGGGCTCTGGAAACACCATATATTTT
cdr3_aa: CASSALQMGSGNTIYF

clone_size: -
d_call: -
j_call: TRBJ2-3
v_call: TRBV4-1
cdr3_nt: TGCGCCAGCAGCCAAGCCGGCGATATCAAGGCCTATGGTCTCACAGATACGCAGTATTTT
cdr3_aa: CASSQAGDIKAYGLTDTQYF

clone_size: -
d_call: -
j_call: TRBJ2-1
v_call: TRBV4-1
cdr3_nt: TGCGCCAGCAGCCAAGGCAGGGGGGGGAGCTCCTACAATGAGCAGTTCTTC
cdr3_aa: CASSQGRGGSSYNEQFF

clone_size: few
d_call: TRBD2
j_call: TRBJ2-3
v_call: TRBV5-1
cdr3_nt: TGCGCCAGCAGCTCGCTAGCGGGAGATGAAGATACGCAGTATTTT
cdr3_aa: CASSSLAGDEDTQYF

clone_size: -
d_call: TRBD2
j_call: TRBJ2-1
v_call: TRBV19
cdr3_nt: TGTGCCAGTAGTAACCGAGCGGGGCGGGACCAAGCTCAGTTCTTC
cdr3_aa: CASSNRAGRDQAQFF

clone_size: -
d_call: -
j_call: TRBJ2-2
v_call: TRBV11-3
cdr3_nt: TGTGCCAGCAGCTTGGCCCACGGGGAGCTGTTTTTT
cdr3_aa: CASSLAHGELFF

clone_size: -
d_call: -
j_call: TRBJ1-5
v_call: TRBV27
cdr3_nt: TGTGCCAGCAGTACCGGGCTCCATCAGCCCCAGCATTTT
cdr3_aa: CASSTGLHQPQHF

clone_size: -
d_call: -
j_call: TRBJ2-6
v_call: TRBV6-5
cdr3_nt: TGTGCCAGCAGAGCTGGGGCCAACGTCCTGACTTTC
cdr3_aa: CASRAGANVLTF

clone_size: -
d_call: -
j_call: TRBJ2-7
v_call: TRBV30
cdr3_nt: TGTGCCTGGAGTGTCGTACAGGGCAGAGACTACGAGCAGTACTTC
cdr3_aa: CAWSVVQGRDYEQYF

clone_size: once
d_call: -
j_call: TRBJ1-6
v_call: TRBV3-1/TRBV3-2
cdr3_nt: TGTGCCAGCAGCCAACGCGGCGAAGGACCCCTCCACTTT
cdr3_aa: CASSQRGEGPLHF

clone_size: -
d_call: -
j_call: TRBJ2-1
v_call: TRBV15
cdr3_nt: TGTGCCACCAGCCCGGCACAGGGTAATGAGCAGTTCTTC
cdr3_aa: CATSPAQGNEQFF

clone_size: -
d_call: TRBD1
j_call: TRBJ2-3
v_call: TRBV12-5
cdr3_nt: TGTGCTAGTGGTCATCACCGACAGGGGAGCACAGATACGCAGTATTTT
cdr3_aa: CASGHHRQGSTDTQYF

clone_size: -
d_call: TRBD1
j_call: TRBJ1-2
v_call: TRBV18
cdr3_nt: TGTGCCAGCTCACCCAAAGACAGGGGAGGTGGCTACACCTTC
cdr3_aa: CASSPKDRGGGYTF

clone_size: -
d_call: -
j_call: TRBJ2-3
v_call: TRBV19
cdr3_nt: TGTGCCACCGAAGGCGGGCGGCATTTAAAGTATTTT
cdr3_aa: CATEGGRHLKYF

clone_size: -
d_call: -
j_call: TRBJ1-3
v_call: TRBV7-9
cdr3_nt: TGTGCCAGCAGCTCCCGGAGGGGAAACACCATATATTTT
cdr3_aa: CASSSRRGNTIYF

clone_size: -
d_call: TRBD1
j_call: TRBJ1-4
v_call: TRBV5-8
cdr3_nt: TGTGCCAGCAGCTTGTTGGGGACAGGGGGAGATGAAAAACTGTTTTTT
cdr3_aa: CASSLLGTGGDEKLFF

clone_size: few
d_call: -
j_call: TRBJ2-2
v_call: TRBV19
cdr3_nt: TGTGCCAGTACCCTGGGACCCTTCGGGGAGCTGTTTTTT
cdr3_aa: CASTLGPFGELFF

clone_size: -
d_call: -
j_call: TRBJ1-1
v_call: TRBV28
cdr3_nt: TGTGCCAGCAGTTTATCAGGAGGTACTGAAGCTTTCTTT
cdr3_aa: CASSLSGGTEAFF

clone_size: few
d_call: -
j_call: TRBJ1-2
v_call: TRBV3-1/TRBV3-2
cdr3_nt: TGTGCCAGCAGCCAAGATCGTGGGGGACCGGTGGGTTTCTACACCTTC
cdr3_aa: CASSQDRGGPVGFYTF

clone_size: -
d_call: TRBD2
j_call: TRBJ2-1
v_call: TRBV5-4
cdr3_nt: TGTGCCAGCAGCTTGGCCGGGGTAGCGGGGTGGAATGAGCAGTTCTTC
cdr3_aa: CASSLAGVAGWNEQFF

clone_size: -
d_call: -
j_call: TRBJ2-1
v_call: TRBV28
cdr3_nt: TGTGCCAGCAGTTCCCGCGGCTACAATGAGCAGTTCTTC
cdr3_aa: CASSSRGYNEQFF

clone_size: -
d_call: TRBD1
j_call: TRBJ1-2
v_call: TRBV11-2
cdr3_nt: TGTGCCAGCAGCCGGGACAGGCAAAACTATGGCTACACCTTC
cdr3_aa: CASSRDRQNYGYTF

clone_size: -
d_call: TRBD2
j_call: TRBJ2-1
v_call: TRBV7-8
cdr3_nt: TGTGCCAGCAGCCCAGGACTAGCGGGAGGGCCTTTATTCAATGAGCAGTTCTTC
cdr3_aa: CASSPGLAGGPLFNEQFF

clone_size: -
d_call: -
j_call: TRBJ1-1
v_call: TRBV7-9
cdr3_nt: TGTGCCAGCAGCCTCCTCAACACTGAAGCTTTCTTT
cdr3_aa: CASSLLNTEAFF